The entry below describes one T cell receptor (beta chain). There are 15 residues in the CDR3. With 2 bases removed from V and 4 bases from J, the gap between germline ends came to 14 bases. Germline V gene lookup returns CDR1 SGHVS and CDR2 FNYEAQ. The data originate from a study of blood T cell repertoires in COVID-19. About the study: There were acute and convalescent COVID-19 samples, and they came from the United States, Italy and Spain.

The method was immunoSEQ multiplex PCR; TCRdb's version includes in-frame clones alone and lacks a portion of them. The sample records 250,000 to 350,000 clones, around 87% being singletons. The clonotype comes from a man between 18 and 35 years old with active or convalescent COVID-19. The chain links TRBV7-6 to TRBJ1-1; D is perhaps TRBD1 (5 bases). Input material: peripheral blood. The CDR3 DNA is TGTGCCAGCAGCTTAACTGACAGTTCTTCCACTGAAGCTTTCTTT. Its translation is CASSLTDSSSTEAFF.